A selection of T cell receptor beta chains follows, all from one sample in a study of cytomegalovirus exposure and HLA in healthy donors. Data came from immunoSEQ multiplex PCR; TCRdb stores just in-frame clones and leaves some out. The sample lists around 150,000 clones; approximately 80% were seen once. What was sequenced was PBMCs. These receptors all stem from a woman in her 40s in good health and CMV-seropositive. The CDR3 runs from the conserved cysteine through the conserved F or W. The D gene is left open where the match is weak. Expanded clones are given a class, and other clones once, few, many or no size at all.

.	.	TRBV19	TRBJ1-5	CASSPRAGGPSNQPQHF	TGTGCCAGTAGCCCTCGGGCCGGAGGTCCTAGCAATCAGCCCCAGCATTTT
.	.	TRBV9	TRBJ2-2	CASSSGLNTGELFF	TGTGCCAGCAGCTCGGGACTCAACACCGGGGAGCTGTTTTTT
.	.	TRBV6-5	TRBJ1-1	CASSYTGTCHTEAFF	TGTGCCAGCAGTTACACCGGGACATGCCACACTGAAGCTTTCTTT
.	.	TRBV2	TRBJ2-3	CASIRRRADTDTQYF	TGTGCCAGCATAAGACGGCGGGCTGACACAGATACGCAGTATTTT
.	.	TRBV7-9	TRBJ2-2	CSSRPQDSGSSGELFF	TGTTCCAGCAGGCCCCAAGATAGCGGATCTTCCGGGGAGCTGTTTTTT
.	.	TRBV5-4	TRBJ2-1	CASSLASASYNEQFF	TGTGCCAGCAGCCTAGCCTCCGCCTCCTACAATGAGCAGTTCTTC
once	.	TRBV9	TRBJ2-5	CASSVSGPTQETQYF	TGTGCCAGCAGCGTTAGCGGACCGACTCAAGAGACCCAGTACTTC
.	.	TRBV7-2	TRBJ1-5	CASSFRESNQPQHF	TGTGCCAGCAGCTTCAGGGAAAGCAATCAGCCCCAGCATTTT
.	TRBD2	TRBV4-3	TRBJ2-1	CASNPRLGGAVNEQFF	TGCGCCAGCAACCCAAGACTCGGGGGGGCAGTCAATGAGCAGTTCTTC
once	TRBD1	TRBV30	TRBJ1-4	CAGTGGTNEKLFF	TGTGCCGGGACAGGGGGCACTAATGAAAAACTGTTTTTT
.	TRBD2	TRBV7-8	TRBJ2-7	CASSWGTSGRYEQYF	TGTGCCAGCAGCTGGGGGACTAGCGGGCGATACGAGCAGTACTTC
.	.	TRBV19	TRBJ2-5	CASSPQWGDETQYF	TGTGCCAGTAGCCCCCAGTGGGGGGATGAGACCCAGTACTTC
.	.	TRBV21-1	TRBJ2-7	CASSRYREGEQYF	TGTGCCAGCAGCAGATACAGGGAAGGCGAGCAGTACTTC
.	.	TRBV2	TRBJ2-2	CAGGAEAPANTGELFF	TGTGCCGGCGGGGCAGAGGCCCCTGCGAACACCGGGGAGCTGTTTTTT
.	TRBD1	TRBV28	TRBJ2-5	CASLFPGQGLGEQYF	TGTGCCAGCCTCTTTCCGGGACAGGGGCTCGGGGAGCAGTACTTC
once	.	TRBV5-1	TRBJ2-5	CASSLESRSGLGGETQYF	TGCGCCAGCAGCTTGGAATCCAGGTCAGGGCTGGGCGGGGAAACCCAGTACTTC